The sequence of this T cell receptor beta chain was determined in a study of blood T cell repertoires in COVID-19. In the study overall: Sources were T cells, B-cell-depleted T cells, or PBMCs; the material itself was cDNA or gDNA.

CDR1 and CDR2 from the germline V gene are LGHDT and YNNKEL (reference sequence). The CDR3 is made up of 15 amino acids. Germline trimming cut 2 bases from V and 2 bases from J; bases unmatched to any gene: 3. This clone was seen only a few times. Only in-frame clones appear in the TCRdb table, and some are missing; sequencing was by immunoSEQ multiplex PCR. The top ten clones hold less than 4.5% of a sample with some 220,000 clones, around four fifths of them seen once. Sequencing used peripheral blood. The TCR comes from a man aged 45-60 years with acute or convalescent COVID-19. This chain joins TRBV3-1 (or the pseudogene TRBV3-2) and TRBJ1-5; 7 bases align to TRBD1. The CDR3 coding sequence is TGTGCCAGCAGCCAAAAGGGGGCAGGCAATCAGCCCCAGCATTTT. Protein product: CASSQKGAGNQPQHF.